These 6 T cell receptor beta chains were all obtained from the same sample, sequenced in a study of post-analysis software for immune sequencing data. Antigen specificity for these receptors is unknown. TCR beta libraries were prepared from cDNA with unique molecular identifiers. TCRdb re-called the PCR reads through MiXCR, storing one row per CDR3 protein. Of about 500,000 distinct CDR3 sequences detected, under 55% appear once; the ten largest clones hold around an eighth. Study observations and caveats: With TRBV5-6, TRBV5-1 and TRBV20-1 included, about five TRBV segments were more frequent in patients than in controls.

Sequencing used blood. Receptor source: a girl aged 5-17 years with multiple sclerosis.

V is TRBV28 and J is TRBJ1-2; 8 nucleotides line up with TRBD1. Trimming took 1 base from V and 6 from J; bases not matched to a gene: 10. Germline V gene sequence: CDR1 MDHEN, CDR2 SYDVKM. The CDR3 sequence is 16 residues long. The CDR3 DNA is TGTGCCAGCAGTTTATACGCAACGGGACAGGCGAATGGCTACACCTTC. Amino acid sequence: CASSLYATGQANGYTF.

In this sample, this clonotype turned up many times. The rearrangement uses TRBV7-6 and TRBJ2-7; TRBD2 matches 7 bases. The CDR3 is made up of 13 amino acids. Germline V gene sequence: CDR1 SGHVS, CDR2 FNYEAQ. After removal of 10 bases from V and 3 bases from J, the junction contained 9 bases not matched to a gene. CDR3 coding DNA: TGTGCCACCTCCGGCGGGAGTGACTACGAGCAGTACTTC. Its protein is CATSGGSDYEQYF.

This chain joins TRBV2 and TRBJ1-1; D remains ambiguous. Germline V gene sequence: CDR1 SNHLY, CDR2 FYNNEI. The CDR3 is 15 residues long. The V gene lost 3 bases and the J gene lost 3 bases, with 14 bases spanning the gap. In nucleotides, the CDR3 is TGTGCCAGCAGTGAGGTTGACGCAGAGGACACTGAAGCTTTCTTT. Translation: CASSEVDAEDTEAFF.

The CDR3 DNA sequence: TGTGCCAGCAGCGTACGGGGACAGGTAACCTCTGGGGCCAACGTCCTGACTTTC. The encoded protein is CASSVRGQVTSGANVLTF. V gene TRBV9 combines with J gene TRBJ2-6; 8 nucleotides align to TRBD1. J lost 0 bases, V lost 1 base, and 6 bases had no gene match. Germline values: CDR1 SGDLS, CDR2 YYNGEE. The CDR3 is 18 residues long.

This clonotype was seen more than once but under ten times. The rearrangement joins TRBV5-6 to TRBJ2-1; the D is unclear. This CDR3 comprises 15 residues. Trimming took off 0 bases at V and 1 base at J, with 8 bases between the two ends. CDR1 is SGHDT and CDR2 is YYEEEE in the germline V gene. CDR3 loop: CASSLGAVSYNEQFF. In nucleotides, the CDR3 is TGTGCCAGCAGCTTGGGCGCGGTTTCCTACAATGAGCAGTTCTTC.

The sample holds a few counts of this clonotype. The chain couples TRBV29-1 to TRBJ2-7; 13 nucleotides line up with TRBD2. CDR1 and CDR2 (germline): SQVTM, ANQGSEA. CDR3 length: 13 amino acids. The CDR3 nucleotides read TGCAGTTCGGGACTAGCGGGGACCTACGAGCAGTACTTC. Encoded protein: CSSGLAGTYEQYF.